These T cell receptor beta chains were read from a single sample in a study of blood T cell repertoires in COVID-19. Method: immunoSEQ multiplex PCR; TCRdb's copy keeps in-frame clones and lacks some. The data contain 300,000 to 350,000 clones, roughly 90% of them singletons. The sample consisted of PBMCs or T cells enriched from blood (not recorded which). These receptors all stem from a woman aged 18 to 35 with acute COVID-19. Both conserved end residues are part of each CDR3. Fields, in order: J gene, D gene, V gene, clone size, CDR3 protein, CDR3 DNA. D genes are given only for firm matches. A clone size is listed for some rows: how often the clone was seen (once, few, many), or a class if it is expanded.

>TRBJ2-1|NA|TRBV19|NA
CASSLSVGNEQFF
TGTGCCAGTAGTCTCAGCGTGGGCAATGAGCAGTTCTTC
>TRBJ1-4|NA|TRBV5-1|NA
CASSLGGRGDEKLFF
TGCGCCAGCAGCTTGGGCGGCAGGGGCGATGAAAAACTGTTTTTT
>TRBJ1-1|TRBD1|TRBV18|NA
CASSAGTGVFRTEAFF
TGTGCCAGCTCAGCCGGGACAGGGGTCTTTCGCACTGAAGCTTTCTTT
>TRBJ2-3|TRBD2|TRBV10-1|NA
CASEEAAGGVQYF
TGCGCCAGCGAAGAGGCAGCGGGAGGTGTGCAGTATTTT
>TRBJ2-6|TRBD1|TRBV18|NA
CASSRPGTGGFVANVLTF
TGTGCCAGCTCACGGCCAGGGACAGGGGGGTTTGTGGCCAACGTCCTGACTTTC
>TRBJ2-5|TRBD2|TRBV11-3|few
CASSRRGGQETQYF
TGTGCCAGCAGCCGTCGGGGGGGCCAAGAGACCCAGTACTTC
>TRBJ1-2|NA|TRBV28|NA
CASSSAGAEGGYTF
TGTGCCAGCAGTTCCGCAGGGGCCGAGGGAGGCTACACCTTC
>TRBJ1-2|TRBD1|TRBV9|few
CASTGTATNYGYTF
TGTGCCAGCACCGGGACAGCTACTAACTATGGCTACACCTTC
>TRBJ2-5|TRBD2|TRBV6-1|NA
CASSGTSGRAAGWETQYF
TGTGCCAGCAGTGGGACTAGCGGGAGGGCCGCGGGCTGGGAGACCCAGTACTTC
>TRBJ1-2|TRBD1|TRBV2|once
CASSKDRADYGYTF
TGTGCCAGCAGTAAAGACAGGGCCGACTATGGCTACACCTTC
>TRBJ1-2|NA|TRBV7-6|NA
CASSPAGAYGYTF
TGTGCCAGCAGCCCGGCGGGGGCCTATGGCTACACCTTC
>TRBJ2-1|TRBD2|TRBV7-3|NA
CASSPTGTSGRRLDEQFF
TGTGCCAGCAGCCCTACTGGGACTAGCGGGAGGCGTCTCGATGAGCAGTTCTTC
>TRBJ2-7|NA|TRBV2|NA
CASTPGGAGSYEQYF
TGTGCCAGCACACCCGGGGGAGCCGGGTCGTACGAGCAGTACTTC
>TRBJ2-7|TRBD2|TRBV6-6|medium-sized
CASRISGTPDEQYF
TGTGCCAGCAGGATTAGCGGGACCCCTGACGAGCAGTACTTC
>TRBJ2-2|NA|TRBV6-5|NA
CASSYPQGGNTGELFF
TGTGCCAGCAGTTACCCCCAGGGCGGGAACACCGGGGAGCTGTTTTTT
>TRBJ2-7|TRBD1|TRBV7-8|NA
CASSPQGARYEQYF
TGTGCCAGCAGCCCACAGGGGGCGAGGTACGAGCAGTACTTC
>TRBJ2-2|TRBD2|TRBV7-3|NA
CASSLPGLAGTGELFF
TGTGCCAGCAGCCTCCCGGGACTAGCGGGAACCGGGGAGCTGTTTTTT
>TRBJ2-7|TRBD2|TRBV11-3|NA
CASTLGGTNEQYF
TGTGCCAGCACCCTGGGGGGGACGAACGAGCAGTACTTC
>TRBJ2-1|NA|TRBV29-1|NA
CSARGLTGDTYNEQFF
TGCAGCGCTAGGGGACTTACAGGGGACACCTACAATGAGCAGTTCTTC
>TRBJ1-2|NA|TRBV29-1|NA
CSVEDFSREYGYTF
TGCAGCGTTGAAGATTTTTCCAGGGAATATGGCTACACCTTC
>TRBJ2-7|TRBD1|TRBV3-1/TRBV3-2|NA
CASSRTGGVNEQYF
TGTGCCAGCAGCCGGACAGGGGGCGTGAACGAGCAGTACTTC
>TRBJ2-2|NA|TRBV5-1|NA
CASSSSNTGELFF
TGCGCCAGCAGCTCATCGAACACCGGGGAGCTGTTTTTT
>TRBJ2-7|NA|TRBV7-9|NA
CASSTRGSAAEQYF
TGTGCCAGCAGCACCCGGGGATCGGCAGCCGAGCAGTACTTC
>TRBJ2-1|NA|TRBV7-6|NA
CASSLSGNNEQFF
TGTGCCAGCAGCTTGAGCGGCAACAATGAGCAGTTCTTC
>TRBJ2-2|NA|TRBV10-3|NA
CAISESEGRENTGELFF
TGTGCCATCAGTGAGTCGGAGGGTCGGGAGAACACCGGGGAGCTGTTTTTT
>TRBJ2-7|NA|TRBV28|NA
CASSSRGSHYEQYF
TGTGCCAGCAGTTCTAGGGGTAGCCACTACGAGCAGTACTTC
>TRBJ1-4|NA|TRBV5-1|once
CASSFVPGDEKLFF
TGCGCCAGCAGCTTTGTTCCAGGGGACGAAAAACTGTTTTTT
>TRBJ1-2|NA|TRBV28|few
CASSRRDRGARGYTF
TGTGCCAGCAGCCGACGAGACCGGGGGGCGCGAGGCTACACCTTC
>TRBJ2-7|TRBD1|TRBV18|NA
CASSSDRGLKEQYF
TGTGCCAGCTCATCGGACAGGGGGCTGAAAGAGCAGTACTTC
>TRBJ2-1|NA|TRBV5-4|NA
CASSLDSYNEQFF
TGTGCCAGCAGCTTGGACTCGTACAATGAGCAGTTCTTC
>TRBJ1-5|TRBD1|TRBV5-6|NA
CASSWGQGNSNQPQHF
TGTGCCAGCAGCTGGGGACAGGGGAATAGCAATCAGCCCCAGCATTTT
>TRBJ1-4|TRBD1|TRBV15|NA
CATSSGGTGVGRANEKLFF
TGTGCCACCAGCAGTGGGGGGACAGGGGTTGGAAGGGCTAATGAAAAACTGTTTTTT